The 2 T cell receptor beta chains below were found in one sample sequenced in a study of PD-L1 blockade in urothelial cancer. The method was immunoSEQ multiplex PCR; TCRdb's version includes in-frame clones alone and lacks a portion of them. The profile shows approximately 88,000 clones, about four fifths of them singletons. Time point here: pretreatment peripheral blood. Sequenced material: PBMCs, taken around atezolizumab (anti-PD-L1) treatment. Receptors originate from a man aged 55 to 70 with urothelial cancer.

This clone was detected only once. The J gene is TRBJ1-5, the V gene TRBV10-1; possible D gene TRBD1, 6 bases. This CDR3 contains 18 residues. From germline, CDR1 is WNHNN and CDR2 SYGVQD (reference sequence). V lost 10 bases to trimming and J lost 7 bases, with 32 bases between them. CDR3 nucleotides: TGCGCCACCCGACGCTTTACCCGGGACATCCGATGTGCACAGCCCCAGCATTTT. Encoded protein: CATRRFTRDIRCAQPQHF.

The V call is TRBV6-5, the J call TRBJ1-1; D is possibly TRBD1 (5 bases). The CDR3 contains 15 residues. Germline V gene sequence: CDR1 MNHEY, CDR2 SVGAGI. V shed 0 bases and J shed 1 base, with 9 bases lying between them. In nucleotides, the CDR3 is TGTGCCAGCAGTTACTCGACCCAGGGGAACACTGAAGCTTTCTTT. This translates into CASSYSTQGNTEAFF.